Below, 22 T cell receptor beta chains from the same sample are listed, as sequenced in a study of long-term antiretroviral therapy in people with HIV. An immunoSEQ assay, version v3.0, was performed at survey level. Using immunoSEQ multiplex PCR, the repertoire was profiled, and TCRdb retains in-frame clones only, with some absent. The sample has 32,000 or so clones, almost 85% seen once; the top ten hold around 4.4%. Here the sequenced sample was unsorted PBMCs, taken approximately 3.3 years after starting antiretroviral therapy. The receptors shown here come from a man younger than 30 with HIV.

The chain employs TRBV6-1 and TRBJ2-2; 9 bases align to TRBD1. Germline CDR1 reads MNHNS; CDR2 reads SASEGT. The CDR3 sequence is 14 residues long. Unmatched junction bases numbered 3, after V lost 4 bases and J lost 6 bases. CDR3 DNA sequence: TGTGCCAGCAGTGGGGACAGGGCCGCCGGGGAGCTGTTTTTT. Protein product: CASSGDRAAGELFF.

This clone was detected only a few times. The chain joins TRBV19 to TRBJ2-2; the match to TRBD2 covers 10 bases. This CDR3 spans 14 amino acids. Trimming at V came to 7 bases and at J to 6 bases, leaving 5 bases not matched to a gene. Germline V lookup: CDR1 LNHDA, CDR2 SQIVND (reference sequence). The CDR3 here is CASNPGLASGELFF. The CDR3 DNA reads TGTGCCAGTAACCCGGGACTAGCGTCCGGGGAGCTGTTTTTT.

The gene calls are TRBV5-6 and TRBJ2-1; 9 bases agree with TRBD2. The germline gives CDR1 SGHDT, CDR2 YYEEEE. This CDR3 spans 17 amino acids. V was pared by 5 bases and J by 5 bases, with 14 bases of the junction left unmatched. The chain's CDR3 is CASRLGRAGGYNNEQFF. CDR3 sequence (DNA): TGTGCCAGCAGACTTGGGAGAGCGGGAGGCTATAACAATGAGCAGTTCTTC. Together with reference TRBV5-6 and TRBJ2-1, the CDR3 gives the full variable domain: DAGVTQSPTHLIKTRGQQVTLRCSPKSGHDTVSWYQQALGQGPQFIFQYYEEEERQRGNFPDRFSGHQFPNYSSELNVNALLLGDSALYLCASRLGRAGGYNNEQFFGPGTRLTVL.

The chain couples TRBV28 to TRBJ1-1; a weak D match, TRBD1 (5 bases). This CDR3 comprises 14 residues. V was shortened by 5 bases and J by 6 bases, with 16 bases between the two germline ends. Germline values: CDR1 MDHEN, CDR2 SYDVKM. CDR3 in amino acids: CASSPRAPWAEAFF. CDR3 coding DNA: TGTGCCAGCAGTCCCAGGGCCCCATGGGCTGAAGCTTTCTTT. The full variable domain, its missing parts supplied by reference TRBV28 and TRBJ1-1, is DVKVTQSSRYLVKRTGEKVFLECVQDMDHENMFWYRQDPGLGLRLIYFSYDVKMKEKGDIPEGYSVSREKKERFSLILESASTNQTSMYLCASSPRAPWAEAFFGQGTRLTVV.

The chain carries TRBV27 and TRBJ1-1; 8 nucleotides agree with TRBD1. The CDR3 runs to 15 residues. J gave up 2 bases and V 3 bases, and 5 bases lay outside the gene matches. Germline CDR1 is MNHEY and CDR2 is SMNVEV (reference sequence). CDR3 DNA sequence: TGTGCCAGCAGTTTCAGGGGGCCCACTAACACTGAAGCTTTCTTT. Encoded protein: CASSFRGPTNTEAFF.

V and J are TRBV5-1 and TRBJ1-1; tentatively, D is TRBD1 (5 bases). The germline V gene has CDR1 SGHRS and CDR2 YFSETQ. The CDR3 loop spans 15 amino acids. The V gene lost 2 bases and the J gene lost 3 bases, with 14 bases spanning the gap. CDR3 DNA sequence: TGCGCCAGCAGCTTTGGATGGGGCGGGGACACTGAAGCTTTCTTT. It translates to CASSFGWGGDTEAFF.

The chain combines TRBV28 with TRBJ2-7; 8 nucleotides align to TRBD1. After removal of 5 bases from V and 5 bases from J, the junction contained 11 bases not matched to a gene. CDR3 length: 15 amino acids. Per germline, CDR1 MDHEN and CDR2 SYDVKM. CDR3 nucleotides: TGTGCCAGCAGTCATGCCTGGGCAGGGGGCAACGAGCAGTACTTC. It is translated as CASSHAWAGGNEQYF.

The chain couples TRBV27 to TRBJ1-5; D gene ambiguous. V was clipped by 1 base and J by 4 bases, with 8 bases between them. The CDR3 runs 14 residues. Germline CDR1 reads MNHEY; CDR2 reads SMNVEV (reference sequence). The CDR3 DNA sequence: TGTGCCAGCAGTTTATTGAGTCCTAATCAGCCCCAGCATTTT. The encoded protein is CASSLLSPNQPQHF.

The rearrangement joins TRBV5-1 to TRBJ2-1; TRBD2 might be the D (5 bases). V gave up 4 bases and J gave up 9 bases, with 17 bases separating them. CDR3 length equals 14 residues. Per the germline V gene, CDR1 is SGHRS and CDR2 is YFSETQ. The CDR3 is CASSPGLPTGEQFF. The CDR3 bases are TGCGCCAGCAGCCCTGGACTCCCGACTGGTGAGCAGTTCTTC.

V usage is TRBV5-1 and J usage is TRBJ1-4; D gene unclear. The CDR3 length is 14 residues. Germline V gene lookup returns CDR1 SGHRS and CDR2 YFSETQ. V was cut by 2 bases and J by 7 bases, with 12 bases left in between. This CDR3 reads CASSLGQVGEKLFF. Here the CDR3 DNA reads TGCGCCAGCAGCTTAGGGCAGGTCGGTGAAAAACTGTTTTTT.

This clone was observed a few times. The V gene is TRBV5-1, the J gene TRBJ2-7, with D uncertain. V lost 5 bases and J 3 bases, leaving 12 bases between the germline ends. CDR1 is SGHRS and CDR2 is YFSETQ in the germline V gene. CDR3 size: 13 residues. For the CDR3, the DNA is TGCGCCAGCAGGGCAGGCTCCATCTACGAGCAGTACTTC. Protein product: CASRAGSIYEQYF.

This clone appeared once. The chain uses TRBV6-5 and TRBJ1-1; 7 positions agree with TRBD1. J lost 1 base, V lost 6 bases, and 2 bases had no gene match. The CDR3 has 13 residues. Per the germline V gene, CDR1 is MNHEY and CDR2 is SVGAGI. The CDR3 nucleotides are TGTGCCAGCAGGACAGGGTCGAACACTGAAGCTTTCTTT. It codes for CASRTGSNTEAFF.

The chain joins TRBV27 to TRBJ1-2; TRBD1 agrees at 7 bases. Germline assignment: CDR1 MNHEY and CDR2 SMNVEV (reference sequence). This CDR3 spans 14 amino acids. V lost 6 bases and J lost 2; bases outside the gene matches: 6. CDR3 bases: TGTGCCAGCAGCCAGACAGGGTCAAACTATGGCTACACCTTC. This translates into CASSQTGSNYGYTF.

The chain carries TRBV15 and TRBJ1-4; no clear D gene. The CDR3 has 13 amino acids. Trimming removed 5 bases at V and 3 bases at J, with 7 bases between. Per the germline V gene, CDR1 is LNHNV and CDR2 is YYDKDF (reference sequence). CDR3 sequence reads: CATSSNSNEKLFF. DNA of the CDR3: TGTGCCACCAGCTCGAACTCTAATGAAAAACTGTTTTTT.

The chain combines TRBV6-1 with TRBJ2-7, with 7 bases that match TRBD2. V lost 1 base to trimming and J lost 2 bases; unmatched junction nucleotides: 5. The length of the CDR3 is 15 residues. CDR1 and CDR2 (germline): MNHNS, SASEGT. CDR3 protein: CASSEDGGGAYEQYF. In DNA, the CDR3 is TGTGCCAGCAGTGAAGACGGCGGGGGTGCCTACGAGCAGTACTTC.

CDR3 sequence (DNA): TGCGCCAGCAGCCAAGGAATAGCCAACTCTGGGGCCAACGTCCTGACTTTC. Its translation: CASSQGIANSGANVLTF. The chain couples TRBV4-1 to TRBJ2-6; no clear D. V was trimmed by 1 base and J by 0 bases, leaving 10 bases between them. The germline V gene has CDR1 MGHRA and CDR2 YSYEKL. This CDR3 comprises 17 residues.

The rearrangement uses TRBV2 and TRBJ1-2, with D uncertain. This CDR3 comprises 15 residues. Germline CDR1 and CDR2: SNHLY and FYNNEI. With 3 bases removed from V and 2 bases from J, the gap between germline ends came to 13 bases. The CDR3 sequence is CASSDEVDPNYGYTF. The CDR3 bases are TGTGCCAGCAGTGACGAGGTCGACCCCAACTATGGCTACACCTTC.

The rearrangement links TRBV27 to TRBJ2-7, with D unresolved. From germline, CDR1 is MNHEY and CDR2 SMNVEV (reference sequence). The CDR3 is 14 residues long. V was cut by 0 bases and J by 3 bases, with 9 bases left in between. The CDR3 protein is CASSLSARSYEQYF. CDR3 nucleotide sequence: TGTGCCAGCAGTTTATCGGCCAGGAGCTACGAGCAGTACTTC.

The CDR3 is CASSLGDRGGAFF. CDR3 bases: TGTGCCAGCAGCTTGGGGGACAGGGGAGGAGCTTTCTTT. The chain combines TRBV5-4 with TRBJ1-1, with 10 positions matching TRBD1. Trimming at V came to 0 bases and at J to 10 bases, leaving 3 bases not matched to a gene. This CDR3 spans 13 amino acids. Germline V gene lookup returns CDR1 SGHNT and CDR2 YYREEE (reference sequence).

The rearrangement uses TRBV19 and TRBJ1-1; a weak D match, TRBD1 (5 bases). Germline assignment: CDR1 LNHDA and CDR2 SQIVND (reference sequence). This CDR3 contains 15 residues. Trimming pared 4 bases from V and 1 base from J, leaving 13 bases between. The CDR3 loop reads CASSKPPGPNTEAFF. CDR3 DNA sequence: TGTGCCAGTAGTAAACCCCCGGGACCGAACACTGAAGCTTTCTTT.

The V gene is TRBV19, the J gene TRBJ1-5, with D possibly being TRBD1 (5 bases). The V and J ends lost 3 bases and 1 base respectively, with 13 bases between them. Germline lookup yields CDR1 LNHDA and CDR2 SQIVND (reference sequence). The CDR3 has 16 amino acids. CDR3 coding DNA: TGTGCCAGTAGTATCGTCGGTCGGGGGAGCAATCAGCCCCAGCATTTT. Residues: CASSIVGRGSNQPQHF.

This chain links TRBV15 with TRBJ1-3; no reliable D call. The length of the CDR3 is 14 residues. In germline, CDR1 is LNHNV, CDR2 YYDKDF (reference sequence). Trimming removed 3 bases from V and 2 bases from J, with 8 bases in between. In DNA, the CDR3 is TGTGCCACCAGCAGGAGAGGGCCTGGAAACACCATATATTTT. It translates to CATSRRGPGNTIYF.